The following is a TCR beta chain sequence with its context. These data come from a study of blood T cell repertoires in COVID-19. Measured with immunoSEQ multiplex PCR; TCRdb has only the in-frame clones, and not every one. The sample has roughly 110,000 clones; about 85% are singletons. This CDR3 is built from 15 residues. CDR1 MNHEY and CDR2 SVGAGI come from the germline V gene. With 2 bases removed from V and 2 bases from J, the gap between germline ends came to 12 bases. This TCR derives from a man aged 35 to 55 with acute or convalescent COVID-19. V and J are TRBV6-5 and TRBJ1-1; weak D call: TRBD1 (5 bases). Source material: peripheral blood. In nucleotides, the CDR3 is TGTGCCAGCAGTTACGTCAGTTGGGGCAACACTGAAGCTTTCTTT. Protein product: CASSYVSWGNTEAFF.